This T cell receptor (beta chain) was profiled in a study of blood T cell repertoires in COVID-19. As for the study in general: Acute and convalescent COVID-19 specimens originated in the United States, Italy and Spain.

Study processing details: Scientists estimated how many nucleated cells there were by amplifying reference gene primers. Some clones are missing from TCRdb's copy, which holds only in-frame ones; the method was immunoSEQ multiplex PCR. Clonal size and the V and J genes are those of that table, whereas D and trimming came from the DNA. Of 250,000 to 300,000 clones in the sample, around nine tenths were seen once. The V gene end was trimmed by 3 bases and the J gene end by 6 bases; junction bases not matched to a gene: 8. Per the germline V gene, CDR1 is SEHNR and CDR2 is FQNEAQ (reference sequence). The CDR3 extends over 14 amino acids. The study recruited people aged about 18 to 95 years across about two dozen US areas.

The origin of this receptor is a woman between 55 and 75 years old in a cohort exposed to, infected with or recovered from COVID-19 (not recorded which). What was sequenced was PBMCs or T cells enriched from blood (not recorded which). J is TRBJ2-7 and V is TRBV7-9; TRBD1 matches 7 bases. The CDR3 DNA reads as TGTGCCAGCAGCTTCACCGGGACAGCGAGCGAGCAGTACTTC. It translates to CASSFTGTASEQYF.